This T cell receptor (beta chain) originates from a study of blood T cell repertoires in COVID-19. Overall study context: Samples representing acute and convalescent COVID-19 were sourced from the United States, Italy and Spain. From T cells, B-cell-depleted T cells, or PBMCs came the material, which was cDNA or gDNA.

This clone was recorded once. Authors' data handling: The authors estimated nucleated cell counts from reference gene primer amplification. Assay used: immunoSEQ multiplex PCR; TCRdb lists only in-frame clones, some missing. That table is the source of V, J and clone size, and D and trimming were worked out from the DNA. The sample lists 140,000 to 150,000 clones, around 86% occurring once. Trimming removed 4 bases from V and 0 bases from J, with 11 bases in between. Germline lookup yields CDR1 SGHNT and CDR2 YYREEE (reference sequence). The CDR3 length is 16 residues. This clonotype was obtained from a man aged 50-59 years who had recovered from COVID-19. The chain couples TRBV5-4 to TRBJ2-6; no clear D gene. What was sequenced was PBMCs or T cells enriched from blood (not recorded which). This CDR3 is CASSPLLSSGANVLTF. The CDR3 region has the DNA TGTGCCAGCAGCCCCCTTTTGAGCTCTGGGGCCAACGTCCTGACTTTC.